Below, 13 T cell receptor beta chains from the same sample are listed, as sequenced in a study of T cells after yellow fever vaccination. Using its own MiXCR run on the 5' RACE reads, TCRdb lists one record per CDR3 protein. The sample lists around 320,000 distinct CDR3 sequences, about 10% occurring once. The sample in question was CD4+ T cells sorted from PBMCs, obtained 45 days after the yellow fever booster vaccination. The receptors originated from a man aged 18 to 30 who received the YFV17D yellow fever vaccine.

This clonotype was found a few times. The CDR3 sequence is CASSSTSGGAADTQYF. DNA of the CDR3: TGTGCCAGCAGCTCGACTAGCGGGGGGGCCGCAGATACGCAGTATTTT. V usage is TRBV7-8 and J usage is TRBJ2-3, with 14 positions matching TRBD2. V was pared by 4 bases and J by 4 bases, with 4 bases of the junction left unmatched. This CDR3 spans 16 amino acids. The V gene's germline CDR1 is SGHVS and CDR2 FQNEAQ.

This clonotype has a handful of counts. The chain joins TRBV5-4 to TRBJ2-3, with 8 bases aligning to TRBD1. In germline, CDR1 is SGHNT, CDR2 YYREEE (reference sequence). V trimming: 1 base; J trimming: 3 bases; junction bases outside the gene matches: 7. The CDR3 has 16 amino acids. This CDR3 is CASSLRVRQGTDTQYF. CDR3 in DNA: TGTGCCAGCAGCTTGAGGGTCAGACAGGGGACAGATACGCAGTATTTT. Full variable domain (missing parts from reference TRBV5-4 and TRBJ2-3): ETGVTQSPTHLIKTRGQQVTLRCSSQSGHNTVSWYQQALGQGPQFIFQYYREEENGRGNFPPRFSGLQFPNYSSELNVNALELDDSALYLCASSLRVRQGTDTQYFGPGTRLTVL.

This clonotype was observed a few times. The gene calls are TRBV18 and TRBJ2-7; a possible D gene is TRBD1 (6 bases). The germline V and J ends were trimmed by 3 bases and 2 bases, with 8 bases remaining between them. Germline lookup yields CDR1 KGHSH and CDR2 LQKENI. This CDR3 region has 13 residues. DNA for the CDR3: TGTGCCAGCTCACCTGGACAGACCTACGAGCAGTACGTC. Translating gives CASSPGQTYEQYV.

A few counts support this clonotype. This chain links TRBV5-4 with TRBJ2-3; 7 bases agree with TRBD2. After removal of 4 bases from V and 3 bases from J, the junction contained 8 bases not matched to a gene. Per germline, CDR1 SGHNT and CDR2 YYREEE (reference sequence). The CDR3 has 15 amino acids. The CDR3 DNA follows: TGTGCCAGCAGCCTGACTAGCTTAATAACAGATACGCAGTATTTT. Translation: CASSLTSLITDTQYF.

This rearrangement joins TRBV5-1 to TRBJ2-7; D assignment may be TRBD1 or TRBD2 (5 bases each). This CDR3 contains 14 residues. V was trimmed by 1 base and J by 3 bases, leaving 11 bases between them. The germline V gene encodes CDR1 SGHRS and CDR2 YFSETQ. The CDR3 loop reads CASSLNPGSYEQYV. CDR3 nucleotides: TGCGCCAGCAGCTTGAATCCAGGGAGCTACGAGCAGTACGTC.

This chain joins TRBV19 and TRBJ1-5, with D perhaps TRBD1 (5 bases). This CDR3 is built from 13 residues. Germline V gene data show CDR1 as LNHDA and CDR2 as SQIVND (reference sequence). Trimming left V 5 bases short and J 4 bases short, with 9 bases between. The DNA for the CDR3 is TGTGCCAGTAGTTCAGGGATAAATCAGCCCCAGCATTTT. This translates into CASSSGINQPQHF. The full variable domain, rest sourced from reference TRBV19 and TRBJ1-5, is DGGITQSPKYLFRKEGQNVTLSCEQNLNHDAMYWYRQDPGQGLRLIYYSQIVNDFQKGDIAEGYSVSREKKESFPLTVTSAQKNPTAFYLCASSSGINQPQHFGDGTRLSIL.

The chain is built from TRBV20-1 and TRBJ1-5; D possibly corresponds to TRBD1 (6 bases). The germline CDR1 and CDR2 sequences are DFQATT and SNEGSKA (reference sequence). Trimming removed 3 bases at V and 3 bases at J, with 9 bases between. CDR3 size: 13 residues. The CDR3 reads CSASGQLNQPQHF. The DNA for the CDR3 is TGCAGTGCTAGTGGACAGCTCAATCAGCCCCAGCATTTT.

The rearrangement links TRBV7-8 to TRBJ2-2, with 11 bases identical to TRBD2. The CDR3 is made up of 17 amino acids. V lost 5 bases, J lost 1 base, and 6 bases stayed unmatched. CDR1 is SGHVS and CDR2 is FQNEAQ in the germline V gene. The CDR3 is CASSLRLAGQNTGELFF. The DNA of the CDR3 is TGTGCCAGCAGCCTGCGACTAGCGGGGCAGAACACCGGGGAGCTGTTTTTT.

DNA of the CDR3: TGTGCCAGCAGTCCCCGGGACACCCGGCGGGAGCAGTACTTC. This codes for CASSPRDTRREQYF. This chain uses TRBV6-6 with TRBJ2-7; D might be TRBD1 (6 bases). The germline V gene encodes CDR1 MNHNY and CDR2 SVGAGI (reference sequence). The ends were cut back, 5 bases at V and 7 bases at J, with 18 bases in the middle. The CDR3 has 14 residues.

This clonotype was seen a few times. This chain links TRBV20-1 with TRBJ2-5; D perhaps matches TRBD2 (5 bases). This CDR3 is built from 12 residues. The germline CDR1 and CDR2 sequences are DFQATT and SNEGSKA (reference sequence). V was trimmed by 4 bases and J by 5 bases, leaving 11 bases between them. CDR3 residues: CSAIWRGETQYF. CDR3 DNA: TGCAGTGCTATCTGGCGCGGGGAGACCCAGTACTTC.

The sample holds a few counts of this clonotype. The chain employs TRBV19 and TRBJ1-1; D perhaps matches TRBD1 (5 bases). The CDR3 spans 13 residues. Germline V CDR1 and CDR2: LNHDA, SQIVND (reference sequence). Trimming removed 3 bases at V and 4 bases at J, with 9 bases between. The CDR3 is CASSINGGTEAFF. The CDR3 bases are TGTGCCAGTAGTATCAATGGGGGCACTGAAGCTTTCTTT.

The table lists this clonotype with many counts. This chain links TRBV27 with TRBJ1-1; D is ambiguous. Looked up from germline, CDR1 is MNHEY and CDR2 is SMNVEV (reference sequence). This CDR3 has 13 amino acids. V was shortened by 5 bases and J by 1 base, with 8 bases between the two germline ends. The CDR3 sequence is CASSLYRNTEAFF. CDR3 DNA: TGTGCCAGCAGTCTCTACAGGAACACTGAAGCTTTCTTT.

J is TRBJ1-2 and V is TRBV6-6; D unresolved. The CDR3 totals 13 residues. V shed 0 bases and J shed 8 bases, with 10 bases lying between them. From germline, CDR1 is MNHNY and CDR2 SVGAGI (reference sequence). This CDR3 reads CASSYSPSAGYTF. The CDR3, as DNA: TGTGCCAGCAGTTACTCCCCTAGCGCAGGCTACACCTTC.